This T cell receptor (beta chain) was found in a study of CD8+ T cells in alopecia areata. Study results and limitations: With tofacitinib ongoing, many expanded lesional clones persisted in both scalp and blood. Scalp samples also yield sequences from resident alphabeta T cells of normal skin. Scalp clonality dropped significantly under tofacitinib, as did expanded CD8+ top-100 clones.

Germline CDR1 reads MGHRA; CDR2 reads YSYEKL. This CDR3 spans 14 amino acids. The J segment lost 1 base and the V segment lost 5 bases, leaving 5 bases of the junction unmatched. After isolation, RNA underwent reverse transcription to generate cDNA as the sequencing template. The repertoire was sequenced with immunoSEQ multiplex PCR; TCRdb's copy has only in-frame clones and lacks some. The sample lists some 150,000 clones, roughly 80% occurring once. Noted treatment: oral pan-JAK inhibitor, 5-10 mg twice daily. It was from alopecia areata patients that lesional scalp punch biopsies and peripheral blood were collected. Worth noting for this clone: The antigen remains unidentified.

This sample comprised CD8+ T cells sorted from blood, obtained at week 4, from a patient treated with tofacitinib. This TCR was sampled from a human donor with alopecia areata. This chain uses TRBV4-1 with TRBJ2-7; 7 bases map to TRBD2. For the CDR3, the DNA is TGCGCCAGCAGCTGGGGGGAGGGGTCCTACGAGCAGTACTTC. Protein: CASSWGEGSYEQYF.